The 12 T cell receptor beta chains given below trace back to one sample, sequenced in a study of control samples from healthy donors and cancer patients. TCRdb's copy holds only in-frame clones and misses some; the assay was immunoSEQ multiplex PCR. The sample gives about 88,000 clones, 80% to 95% of which show up once; over 8% is in the top ten. The sequencing sample was made of blood. The receptor source for this set is a man younger than 35 in good health.

The chain employs TRBV18 and TRBJ1-1; 8 bases line up with TRBD1. Germline V gene sequence: CDR1 KGHSH, CDR2 LQKENI. Unmatched junction bases numbered 1, after V lost 0 bases and J lost 4 bases. The length of the CDR3 is 14 residues. In DNA, the CDR3 is TGTGCCAGCTCACCACCGGACAGGGTCACTGAAGCTTTCTTT. Protein: CASSPPDRVTEAFF.

The chain carries TRBV6-5 and TRBJ1-2, with D perhaps TRBD1 (5 bases). Trimming took off 7 bases at V and 4 bases at J, with 13 bases between the two ends. This CDR3 spans 13 amino acids. Germline CDR1 MNHEY, CDR2 SVGAGI. For the CDR3, the DNA is TGTGCCAGCACAAACATGGGGACCTATGGCTACACCTTC. Translated: CASTNMGTYGYTF.

This sequence joins TRBV6-5 and TRBJ1-2; 7 bases are a match to TRBD1. V lost 2 bases and J lost 3; bases outside the gene matches: 3. CDR1 is MNHEY and CDR2 is SVGAGI in the germline V gene. The CDR3 extends over 14 amino acids. The CDR3, as DNA: TGTGCCAGCAGTTACAGGGACAGACACTATGGCTACACCTTC. It codes for CASSYRDRHYGYTF.

This rearrangement joins TRBV5-8 to TRBJ1-5; D unresolved. This CDR3 has 16 residues. CDR1 and CDR2 from the germline V gene are SGHTS and YDEGEE. V was cut by 1 base and J by 7 bases, with 18 bases left in between. CDR3 nucleotide sequence: TGTGCCAGCAGCTTGAGCGGGTTATGGGAAGGACAGCCCCAGCATTTT. The encoded protein is CASSLSGLWEGQPQHF.

V and J are TRBV19 and TRBJ2-2; 8 positions agree with TRBD1. This CDR3 spans 18 amino acids. Trimming took 5 bases from V and 5 from J; bases not matched to a gene: 16. Per the germline V gene, CDR1 is LNHDA and CDR2 is SQIVND (reference sequence). The CDR3 spells CASSSRTGRAFSTGELFF. As DNA, the CDR3 is TGTGCCAGTAGTTCGCGGACAGGGCGCGCGTTTTCAACCGGGGAGCTGTTTTTT.

The chain has TRBV18 and TRBJ2-7; D is perhaps TRBD1 (6 bases). V lost 3 bases and J lost 0, with 9 bases in between. From germline, CDR1 is KGHSH and CDR2 LQKENI. The CDR3 runs to 14 residues. The CDR3 DNA is TGTGCCAGCTCACCCGACAGGAGCTCCTACGAGCAGTACTTC. Encoded protein: CASSPDRSSYEQYF. The full variable domain, with the rest looked up from reference TRBV18 and TRBJ2-7, is NAGVMQNPRHLVRRRGQEARLRCSPMKGHSHVYWYRQLPEEGLKFMVYLQKENIIDESGMPKERFSAEFPKEGPSILRIQQVVRGDSAAYFCASSPDRSSYEQYFGPGTRLTVT.

The rearrangement links TRBV27 to TRBJ2-1; D might be TRBD1 (5 bases). The CDR3 totals 13 residues. From germline, CDR1 is MNHEY and CDR2 SMNVEV (reference sequence). V lost 2 bases to trimming and J lost 10 bases, with 12 bases between them. CDR3 region: CASSLRGVREQFF. The CDR3 nucleotides read TGTGCCAGCAGTTTAAGGGGCGTACGGGAGCAGTTCTTC.

The gene calls are TRBV7-8 and TRBJ2-7; D ambiguous. The CDR3 is 11 residues long. Germline CDR1 and CDR2: SGHVS and FQNEAQ. Trimming stripped 5 bases from V and 1 base from J, with 3 bases between. DNA for the CDR3: TGTGCCAGCAGCGTATCCTACGAGCAGTACTTC. Protein: CASSVSYEQYF.

V is TRBV4-1 and J is TRBJ1-5; the D gene is possibly TRBD1 (5 bases). Germline loops: CDR1 MGHRA, CDR2 YSYEKL. The CDR3 covers 15 residues. The ends were cut back, 0 bases at V and 2 bases at J, with 8 bases in the middle. CDR3 amino acids: CASSQEAGRNQPQHF. The CDR3 region has the DNA TGCGCCAGCAGCCAAGAGGCGGGACGCAATCAGCCCCAGCATTTT.

The CDR3 coding sequence is TGTGCCAGCAGCTTGGATTCAGTTTTTAACTATGGCTACACCTTC. This encodes CASSLDSVFNYGYTF. V gene TRBV5-8 combines with J gene TRBJ1-2; D gene uncertain. Germline CDR1 reads SGHTS; CDR2 reads YDEGEE. The CDR3 spans 15 residues. V lost 0 bases to trimming and J lost 1 base, with 10 bases between them.

This chain connects TRBV30 to TRBJ2-5; D is undetermined. CDR1 is GTSNPN, CDR2 SVGIG, per germline (reference sequence). The CDR3 totals 16 residues. V was clipped by 1 base and J by 1 base, with 16 bases between them. In DNA form, the CDR3 reads TGTGCCTGGAGTGACGCGACTTTAGGAGCCCAAGAGACCCAGTACTTC. Translated: CAWSDATLGAQETQYF.

The V gene is TRBV28, the J gene TRBJ1-5; the D gene is possibly TRBD1 (5 bases). This CDR3 has 13 amino acids. CDR1 is MDHEN, CDR2 SYDVKM, per germline. Trimming took 2 bases from V and 9 from J, leaving 11 bases between them. CDR3 sequence: CASSLGNTGPQHF. DNA of the CDR3: TGTGCCAGCAGTTTAGGAAATACAGGGCCCCAGCATTTT.